Following are 26 T cell receptor beta chains from one sample sequenced in a study of blood T cell repertoires in COVID-19 (dated by TCRdb to about 2020). The library was prepared using the immunoSEQ multiplex PCR assay. The source is immuneACCESS, and TCRdb retained only in-frame sequences with V and J called. Part of the clones is not carried over; for the studies checked, unresolved V genes explain less than half of this, and the remainder is unexplained. Recorded for this sample are some 190,000 clones; around nine tenths of them occurred a single time. The ten largest make up around 1.5% of the sample. The sample comprised peripheral blood. The receptor source for this set is a man between 18 and 35 years old with active or convalescent COVID-19.

This chain uses TRBV9 with TRBJ1-2; 10 bases agree with TRBD1. The CDR3 spans 15 residues. The V gene's germline CDR1 is SGDLS and CDR2 YYNGEE. The J segment lost 2 bases and the V segment lost 4 bases, leaving 5 bases of the junction unmatched. CDR3 coding DNA: TGTGCCAGCAGCACCCGACAGGGGGCCAACTATGGCTACACCTTC. It is translated as CASSTRQGANYGYTF.

The gene calls are TRBV2 and TRBJ1-1; TRBD1 agrees at 7 bases. The CDR3 loop spans 12 amino acids. V lost 5 bases, J lost 11 bases, and 8 bases stayed unmatched. Germline lookup yields CDR1 SNHLY and CDR2 FYNNEI. CDR3 sequence reads: CASSLKTGRAFF. CDR3 DNA: TGTGCCAGCAGTCTGAAGACAGGGAGGGCTTTCTTT.

The rearrangement joins TRBV6-4 to TRBJ1-1; no reliable D call. The CDR3 length is 13 residues. V was pared by 10 bases and J by 1 base, with 13 bases between. The germline V gene has CDR1 MRHNA and CDR2 SNTAGT. The CDR3: CATQTPGNTEAFF. The CDR3 region has the DNA TGTGCCACCCAAACACCAGGGAACACTGAAGCTTTCTTT.

The chain links TRBV3-1 (or the pseudogene TRBV3-2) to TRBJ2-4; D possibly corresponds to TRBD2 (6 bases). This CDR3 comprises 15 residues. The V end was cut by 3 bases, the J end by 0 bases, with 9 bases between. The germline V gene encodes CDR1 LGHDT and CDR2 YNNKEL (reference sequence). CDR3 nucleotide sequence: TGTGCCAGCAGCCATGCGGGACTAGCCAAAAACATTCAGTACTTC. Protein: CASSHAGLAKNIQYF.

The gene calls are TRBV10-1 and TRBJ2-1; the D gene is possibly TRBD2 (5 bases). This CDR3 region has 17 residues. Germline CDR1 reads WNHNN; CDR2 reads SYGVQD (reference sequence). Trimming took off 7 bases at V and 8 bases at J, with 27 bases between the two ends. Here the CDR3 DNA reads TGCGCCAGCATCGTCTCGTGTAGAGGGAGTAGTTTCGATGAGCAGTTCTTC. Protein product: CASIVSCRGSSFDEQFF.

The chain couples TRBV6-6 to TRBJ1-4; 7 positions agree with TRBD1. CDR3 length: 15 amino acids. Per the germline V gene, CDR1 is MNHNY and CDR2 is SVGAGI (reference sequence). V gave up 5 bases and J gave up 0 bases; unmatched junction bases: 3. As DNA, the CDR3 is TGTGCCAGCAGTAATACAGGGGCAACTAATGAAAAACTGTTTTTT. This encodes CASSNTGATNEKLFF.

V is TRBV5-1 and J is TRBJ1-2; D is perhaps TRBD1 (6 bases). The germline V gene has CDR1 SGHRS and CDR2 YFSETQ. Between the trimmed V and J ends, which lost 0 bases and 4 bases, there was a span of 16 bases. The CDR3 is 16 amino acids. This chain's CDR3 is CASSLAWSGEAYGYTF. CDR3 sequence (DNA): TGCGCCAGCAGCTTGGCCTGGTCAGGGGAAGCCTATGGCTACACCTTC.

The chain has TRBV12-5 and TRBJ1-1; TRBD1 matches at 7 bases. This CDR3 has 14 residues. With 6 bases clipped from V and 4 bases from J, the junction kept 8 bases outside the gene matches. CDR1 and CDR2 from the germline V gene are LGHNT and FRNRAP. CDR3 in DNA: TGTGCTAGTGGAGACAGGGAACAGTCCACTGAAGCTTTCTTT. Its translation: CASGDREQSTEAFF.

This clone appeared a single time. The chain joins TRBV27 to TRBJ1-1; D might be TRBD1 (5 bases). V lost 2 bases to trimming and J lost 3 bases, with 7 bases between them. CDR3 length: 13 amino acids. Germline V lookup: CDR1 MNHEY, CDR2 SMNVEV (reference sequence). This CDR3 reads CASSLDSYTEAFF. The DNA of the CDR3 is TGTGCCAGCAGTTTAGACAGTTACACTGAAGCTTTCTTT.

V is TRBV13 and J is TRBJ2-2; D is ambiguous. This CDR3 is built from 14 residues. CDR1 and CDR2 from the germline V gene are PRHDT and FYEKMQ (reference sequence). With 5 bases removed from V and 0 bases from J, the gap between germline ends came to 7 bases. As DNA, the CDR3 is TGTGCCAGCAGCCCCCCCGCGAACACCGGGGAGCTGTTTTTT. As protein: CASSPPANTGELFF.

This clone appeared once. J is TRBJ1-5 and V is TRBV28; D gene unclear. This CDR3 spans 16 amino acids. V was cut by 5 bases and J by 6 bases, with 20 bases left in between. Per the germline V gene, CDR1 is MDHEN and CDR2 is SYDVKM. The CDR3 bases are TGTGCCAGCAGTCCCTGGGTCGAGGGTGGAAGTCAGCCCCAGCATTTT. It encodes CASSPWVEGGSQPQHF.

The chain has TRBV19 and TRBJ1-3; 8 bases agree with TRBD1. Germline CDR1 and CDR2: LNHDA and SQIVND (reference sequence). This CDR3 has 16 amino acids. Trimming at V came to 3 bases and at J to 2 bases, leaving 6 bases not matched to a gene. The CDR3 is CASSMGTGGPGNTIYF. Here the CDR3 DNA reads TGTGCCAGTAGTATGGGGACAGGAGGACCTGGAAACACCATATATTTT.

The CDR3 nucleotides are TGTGCCAGCAGCAAAGTACTAGCGGGAGACCGGACCGGGGAGCTGTTTTTT. Translating gives CASSKVLAGDRTGELFF. The chain has TRBV21-1 and TRBJ2-2; the listed D gene, TRBD2, was not tested against the DNA. TRBV21-1 is given as a pseudogene. The CDR3 consists of 17 residues.

The gene calls are TRBV7-2 and TRBJ1-5; TRBD1 is a possible D gene (6 bases). The V end was cut by 5 bases, the J end by 6 bases, with 17 bases between. CDR3 length equals 15 residues. Germline values: CDR1 SGHTA, CDR2 FQGNSA. The CDR3 coding sequence is TGTGCCAGCAGCCAACTACAGGGTGGCGGTCAGCCCCAGCATTTT. This encodes CASSQLQGGGQPQHF.

This clone was found once. The chain joins TRBV18 to TRBJ2-1; TRBD2 aligns across 9 bases. Germline V CDR1 and CDR2: KGHSH, LQKENI. The CDR3 consists of 15 residues. The V and J ends lost 3 bases and 9 bases, in that order; junction bases with no gene match: 9. The CDR3 coding sequence is TGTGCCAGCTCACCTAGCGGGGGTCTTGAACGTGAGCAGTTCTTC. Translating it yields CASSPSGGLEREQFF. Looking up the rest from reference TRBV18 and TRBJ2-1 gives the full variable domain: NAGVMQNPRHLVRRRGQEARLRCSPMKGHSHVYWYRQLPEEGLKFMVYLQKENIIDESGMPKERFSAEFPKEGPSILRIQQVVRGDSAAYFCASSPSGGLEREQFFGPGTRLTVL.

The J gene is TRBJ1-1, the V gene TRBV18; TRBD1 might be the D (5 bases). Trimming stripped 2 bases from V and 9 bases from J, with 13 bases between. Germline assignment: CDR1 KGHSH and CDR2 LQKENI. The CDR3 spans 13 residues. CDR3 in amino acids: CASSPLSQGKAFF. The DNA for the CDR3 is TGTGCCAGCTCACCATTAAGCCAGGGTAAAGCTTTCTTT.

The chain links TRBV5-1 to TRBJ2-7; 7 bases line up with TRBD1. The ends lost 2 bases at V and 2 bases at J; junction bases unmatched: 4. CDR1 is SGHRS, CDR2 YFSETQ, per germline. This CDR3 has 14 residues. The CDR3 protein is CASSFDREAYEQYF. The CDR3 coding sequence is TGCGCCAGCAGCTTCGACAGGGAAGCCTACGAGCAGTACTTC.

This clone appeared a single time. The chain recombines TRBV5-1 with TRBJ2-1; the match to TRBD2 covers 7 bases. CDR1 and CDR2 from the germline V gene are SGHRS and YFSETQ. Trimming took 1 base from V and 5 from J; bases not matched to a gene: 24. The CDR3 has 21 amino acids. The CDR3 DNA reads as TGCGCCAGCAGCTTGTTAATGCCCCCCGGGCAGGAAGCGGGGATCAACAATGAGCAGTTCTTC. Its protein is CASSLLMPPGQEAGINNEQFF.

This clone showed up just a few times. The chain is built from TRBV18 and TRBJ1-1; D is unclear. Trimming removed 1 base at V and 6 bases at J, with 15 bases between. CDR1 and CDR2 (germline): KGHSH, LQKENI. The CDR3 has 15 amino acids. CDR3 sequence reads: CASSPLAGIDPEAFF. The CDR3 nucleotides read TGTGCCAGCTCACCACTCGCGGGGATAGACCCTGAAGCTTTCTTT.

The chain combines TRBV4-2 with TRBJ2-2, with TRBD2 identical over 10 bases. The V gene's germline CDR1 is LGHNA and CDR2 YNFKEQ. The V and J ends lost 1 base and 7 bases, in that order; junction bases with no gene match: 6. This CDR3 spans 16 amino acids. Here the CDR3 DNA reads TGTGCCAGCAGCCAAGCTCAGCGGGAGGGTCACGGGGAGCTGTTTTTT. Translating gives CASSQAQREGHGELFF.

The DNA of the CDR3 is TGTGCCAGTAGTTTTCAGGGATATAGCAATCAGCCCCAGCATTTT. The encoded protein is CASSFQGYSNQPQHF. This chain connects TRBV19 to TRBJ1-5, with D perhaps TRBD1 (5 bases). The germline gives CDR1 LNHDA, CDR2 SQIVND (reference sequence). CDR3 length: 15 residues. The V end was cut by 5 bases, the J end by 0 bases, with 11 bases between. The variable domain in full, with the rest retrieved from reference TRBV19 and TRBJ1-5, is DGGITQSPKYLFRKEGQNVTLSCEQNLNHDAMYWYRQDPGQGLRLIYYSQIVNDFQKGDIAEGYSVSREKKESFPLTVTSAQKNPTAFYLCASSFQGYSNQPQHFGDGTRLSIL.

J is TRBJ2-5 and V is TRBV29-1, with 8 bases fitting TRBD1. This CDR3 spans 15 amino acids. Germline assignment: CDR1 SQVTM and CDR2 ANQGSEA. Trimming cost V 3 bases and J 0 bases; bases outside gene matches: 6. The chain's CDR3 is CSVDGAQGDQETQYF. The DNA for the CDR3 is TGCAGCGTTGATGGTGCACAGGGGGACCAAGAGACCCAGTACTTC. Full variable domain (outside the CDR3, taken from reference TRBV29-1 and TRBJ2-5): SAVISQKPSRDICQRGTSLTIQCQVDSQVTMMFWYRQQPGQSLTLIATANQGSEATYESGFVIDKFPISRPNLTFSTLTVSNMSPEDSSIYLCSVDGAQGDQETQYFGPGTRLLVL.

This chain links TRBV6-2 or TRBV6-3 with TRBJ2-1; 11 nucleotides agree with TRBD2. CDR3 length: 16 residues. Germline assignment: CDR1 MNHEY and CDR2 SVGEGT. V lost 4 bases, J lost 6 bases, and 8 bases stayed unmatched. The CDR3: CASSSLLAGAFNEQFF. CDR3 bases: TGTGCCAGCAGTTCCCTACTAGCGGGAGCGTTCAATGAGCAGTTCTTC.

The CDR3 coding sequence is TGTGCCAGCAGTTTGAGACTAGCGGTGTGGGCCCAGTACTTC. It translates to CASSLRLAVWAQYF. This rearrangement joins TRBV28 to TRBJ2-5; 9 bases are a match to TRBD2. Germline-derived CDR1 and CDR2 are MDHEN and SYDVKM. The V gene end was trimmed by 3 bases and the J gene end by 9 bases; junction bases not matched to a gene: 8. The CDR3 length is 14 residues.

The rearrangement links TRBV3-1 (or the pseudogene TRBV3-2) to TRBJ2-5; 14 bases are a match to TRBD2. The germline gives CDR1 LGHDT, CDR2 YNNKEL (reference sequence). This CDR3 comprises 16 residues. V was pared by 5 bases and J by 5 bases, with 7 bases of the junction left unmatched. The CDR3 region is CASSTTSGGAWETQYF. CDR3 nucleotides: TGTGCCAGCAGCACGACTAGCGGGGGGGCTTGGGAGACCCAGTACTTC.

The rearrangement links TRBV6-5 to TRBJ1-4; 7 nucleotides align to TRBD1. From germline, CDR1 is MNHEY and CDR2 SVGAGI. The CDR3 is made up of 13 amino acids. J lost 8 bases, V lost 11 bases, and 11 bases had no gene match. CDR3 in amino acids: CAVQGTVLEKLFF. The CDR3 DNA reads as TGTGCCGTACAGGGGACAGTCTTAGAAAAACTGTTTTTT.